Shown below are 18 T cell receptor beta chains from a single sample sequenced in a study of T cell clones after liver transplantation. Produced via immunoSEQ multiplex PCR; TCRdb's table is partial and in-frame only. Of over 70,000 clones detected, 80% appear once; the ten largest clones hold about 0.79%. The source was CD4+ T cells from blood, collected 12 months after liver transplant. Receptors originate from a human patient who received a liver transplant. Some T cells here may be from the graft donor.

The CDR3 region is CASTLHHTGNTEAFF. CDR3 sequence (DNA): TGTGCCAGCACCCTGCATCATACAGGGAACACTGAAGCTTTCTTT. The V gene is TRBV6-1, the J gene TRBJ1-1; weak D call: TRBD1 (5 bases). V lost 7 bases and J 1 base, leaving 16 bases between the germline ends. Germline V gene data show CDR1 as MNHNS and CDR2 as SASEGT. This CDR3 is 15 amino acids long.

The chain employs TRBV23-1 and TRBJ1-1; D may be TRBD1 (5 bases). TRBV23-1 is an open reading frame whose function is uncertain. V shed 3 bases and J shed 4 bases, with 21 bases lying between them. The CDR3 contains 17 residues. The DNA of the CDR3 is TGCGCCAGCAGTCACCTCGACGGCGAGCCAGGGTCCACTGAAGCTTTCTTT. Translated, it gives CASSHLDGEPGSTEAFF.

V is TRBV2 and J is TRBJ1-1, with TRBD1 as a possible D gene (6 bases). The CDR3 loop spans 14 amino acids. Germline CDR1 reads SNHLY; CDR2 reads FYNNEI. Trimming cost V 3 bases and J 4 bases, with 12 bases left between them. The CDR3 here is CASSEIMDSTEAFF. In DNA, the CDR3 is TGTGCCAGCAGTGAGATAATGGACAGCACTGAAGCTTTCTTT. Filled out from reference TRBV2 and TRBJ1-1, the complete variable domain reads EPEVTQTPSHQVTQMGQEVILRCVPISNHLYFYWYRQILGQKVEFLVSFYNNEISEKSEIFDDQFSVERPDGSNFTLKIRSTKLEDSAMYFCASSEIMDSTEAFFGQGTRLTVV.

This clone was detected a few times. This sequence joins TRBV2 and TRBJ1-1; TRBD1 is a possible D gene (6 bases). CDR1 SNHLY and CDR2 FYNNEI come from the germline V gene. The ends were cut back, 6 bases at V and 1 base at J, with 9 bases in the middle. The CDR3 has 13 amino acids. The CDR3 DNA reads TGTGCCAGCAGAGCACAGGGGAACACTGAAGCTTTCTTT. It translates to CASRAQGNTEAFF.

The rearrangement joins TRBV6-5 to TRBJ2-1; D not certain. CDR3 length: 12 amino acids. Looked up from germline, CDR1 is MNHEY and CDR2 is SVGAGI. Deletions cut 4 bases from V and 7 bases from J, with 8 bases between. CDR3 loop: CASSLTGNEQFF. The CDR3 nucleotides are TGTGCCAGCAGTTTAACCGGGAATGAGCAGTTCTTC.

The chain combines TRBV5-6 with TRBJ1-2, with TRBD1 identical over 9 bases. CDR3 length equals 13 residues. The V segment lost 4 bases and the J segment 4 bases; nucleotides outside the gene matches: 2. CDR1 is SGHDT, CDR2 YYEEEE, per germline. The CDR3 nucleotides are TGTGCCAGCAGCCCGGACAGGGGCTATGGCTACACCTTC. Translated, it gives CASSPDRGYGYTF.

This clone has just a few counts. The chain joins TRBV7-2 to TRBJ1-1; D not resolved. The CDR3 is 15 residues long. V was shortened by 4 bases and J by 5 bases, with 17 bases between the two germline ends. CDR1 is SGHTA, CDR2 FQGNSA, per germline. CDR3: CASSSTGGKETEAFF. In nucleotides, the CDR3 is TGTGCCAGCAGCTCCACCGGAGGGAAGGAAACTGAAGCTTTCTTT.

This chain connects TRBV4-3 to TRBJ1-1; D gene ambiguous. V was trimmed by 2 bases and J by 0 bases, leaving 7 bases between them. The CDR3 runs to 14 residues. CDR1 and CDR2 (germline): LGHNA, YSLEER. CDR3 in DNA: TGCGCCAGCAGCCAACTGACGGTGAACACTGAAGCTTTCTTT. Residues: CASSQLTVNTEAFF.

The chain combines TRBV6-5 with TRBJ1-2; 9 bases map to TRBD1. This CDR3 spans 14 amino acids. Germline V gene lookup returns CDR1 MNHEY and CDR2 SVGAGI. Trimming took 4 bases from V and 5 from J; bases not matched to a gene: 5. The CDR3 DNA reads as TGTGCCAGCAGTTGGGACAGGGATGTTTATGGCTACACCTTC. The encoded protein is CASSWDRDVYGYTF.

The V and J genes are TRBV5-1 and TRBJ2-1; possible D gene TRBD1, 5 bases. V lost 4 bases and J lost 2, with 10 bases in between. There are 14 residues in the CDR3. Germline-derived CDR1 and CDR2 are SGHRS and YFSETQ. DNA of the CDR3: TGCGCCAGCAGCGGGAACAGGCCCTACAATGAGCAGTTCTTC. This codes for CASSGNRPYNEQFF.

V is TRBV19 and J is TRBJ2-7, with D tentatively TRBD2 (5 bases). Germline assignment: CDR1 LNHDA and CDR2 SQIVND (reference sequence). The CDR3 is 12 residues long. V lost 1 base to trimming and J lost 6 bases, with 7 bases between them. The CDR3 is CASSIGRGEQYF. CDR3 in DNA: TGTGCCAGTAGTATAGGACGGGGCGAGCAGTACTTC. Using reference TRBV19 and TRBJ2-7 for the parts outside the CDR3, the full variable domain is DGGITQSPKYLFRKEGQNVTLSCEQNLNHDAMYWYRQDPGQGLRLIYYSQIVNDFQKGDIAEGYSVSREKKESFPLTVTSAQKNPTAFYLCASSIGRGEQYFGPGTRLTVT.

This chain links TRBV19 with TRBJ2-3; the D gene is possibly TRBD1 (6 bases). Trimming took off 6 bases at V and 6 bases at J, with 19 bases between the two ends. Germline-derived CDR1 and CDR2 are LNHDA and SQIVND (reference sequence). CDR3 length equals 15 residues. The DNA of the CDR3 is TGTGCCAGTAGCCCGCCCGGGACACCCGTGGATACGCAGTATTTT. Its translation is CASSPPGTPVDTQYF. Full variable domain (remainder filled in from reference TRBV19 and TRBJ2-3): DGGITQSPKYLFRKEGQNVTLSCEQNLNHDAMYWYRQDPGQGLRLIYYSQIVNDFQKGDIAEGYSVSREKKESFPLTVTSAQKNPTAFYLCASSPPGTPVDTQYFGPGTRLTVL.

V usage is TRBV6-1 and J usage is TRBJ2-7; 8 nucleotides align to TRBD1. Germline V lookup: CDR1 MNHNS, CDR2 SASEGT. Losses at the gene ends were 10 bases for V and 6 bases for J; bases not matched to a gene: 11. This CDR3 is built from 13 residues. In DNA form, the CDR3 reads TGTGCCACCGGACGACAGGGGCGGGGCGAGCAGTACTTC. This encodes CATGRQGRGEQYF.

The V and J genes are TRBV6-5 and TRBJ1-1; TRBD1 aligns across 7 bases. Germline lookup yields CDR1 MNHEY and CDR2 SVGAGI. Trimming at V came to 6 bases and at J to 5 bases, leaving 6 bases not matched to a gene. The CDR3 has 13 residues. This chain's CDR3 is CASRRDRATEAFF. DNA for the CDR3: TGTGCCAGCAGGAGAGACAGGGCGACTGAAGCTTTCTTT.

This chain connects TRBV19 to TRBJ2-2; no clear D. Germline lookup yields CDR1 LNHDA and CDR2 SQIVND (reference sequence). The CDR3 length is 13 residues. The V end lost 3 bases, the J end lost 6 bases, and 8 bases lay between the germline ends. The CDR3 nucleotides read TGTGCCAGTAGTATGTTTGGATCCGGGGAGCTGTTTTTT. Translated, it gives CASSMFGSGELFF.

The chain couples TRBV5-1 to TRBJ1-2; perhaps TRBD1 as D (5 bases). V lost 2 bases to trimming and J lost 4 bases, with 12 bases between them. This CDR3 comprises 14 residues. Germline CDR1 SGHRS, CDR2 YFSETQ. CDR3 sequence reads: CASSLRGRGYGYTF. The CDR3 region has the DNA TGCGCCAGCAGCTTAAGGGGAAGGGGCTATGGCTACACCTTC.

The V and J genes are TRBV5-1 and TRBJ2-2; D is possibly TRBD2 (5 bases). This CDR3 is built from 16 residues. The V end lost 7 bases, the J end lost 5 bases, and 21 bases lay between the germline ends. Germline CDR1 is SGHRS and CDR2 is YFSETQ. Here the CDR3 reads CASSPQVPGITGELFF. In DNA form, the CDR3 reads TGCGCCAGCTCCCCCCAGGTCCCGGGGATTACCGGGGAGCTGTTTTTT. The variable domain in full, completed from reference TRBV5-1 and TRBJ2-2, reads KAGVTQTPRYLIKTRGQQVTLSCSPISGHRSVSWYQQTPGQGLQFLFEYFSETQRNKGNFPGRFSGRQFSNSRSEMNVSTLELGDSALYLCASSPQVPGITGELFFGEGSRLTVL.

V and J are TRBV2 and TRBJ1-1, with TRBD1 as a possible D gene (6 bases). Germline V CDR1 and CDR2: SNHLY, FYNNEI. Trimming stripped 5 bases from V and 1 base from J, with 14 bases between. CDR3 length equals 15 residues. The CDR3 DNA follows: TGTGCCAGCAGTTGGGGGCAGGCTTCGAACACTGAAGCTTTCTTT. Its translation: CASSWGQASNTEAFF.